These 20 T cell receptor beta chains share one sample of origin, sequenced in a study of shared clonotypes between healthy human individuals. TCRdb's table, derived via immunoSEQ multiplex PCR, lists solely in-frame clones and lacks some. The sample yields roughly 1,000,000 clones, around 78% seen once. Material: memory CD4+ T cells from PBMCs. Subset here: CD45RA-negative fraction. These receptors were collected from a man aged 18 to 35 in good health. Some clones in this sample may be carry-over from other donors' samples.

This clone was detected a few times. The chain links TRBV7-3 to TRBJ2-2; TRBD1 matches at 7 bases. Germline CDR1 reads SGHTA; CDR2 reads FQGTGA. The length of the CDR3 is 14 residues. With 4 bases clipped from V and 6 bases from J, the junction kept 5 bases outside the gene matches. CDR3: CASSYNRGPGELFF. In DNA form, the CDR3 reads TGTGCCAGCAGCTACAACAGGGGCCCCGGGGAGCTGTTTTTT.

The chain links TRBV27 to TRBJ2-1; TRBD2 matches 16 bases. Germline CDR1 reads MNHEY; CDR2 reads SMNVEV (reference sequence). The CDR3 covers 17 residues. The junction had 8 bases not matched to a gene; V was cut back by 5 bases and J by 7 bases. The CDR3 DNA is TGTGCCAGCAGTCCTCTCCCGGGACTAGCGGGAGGGAATGAGCAGTTCTTC. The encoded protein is CASSPLPGLAGGNEQFF.

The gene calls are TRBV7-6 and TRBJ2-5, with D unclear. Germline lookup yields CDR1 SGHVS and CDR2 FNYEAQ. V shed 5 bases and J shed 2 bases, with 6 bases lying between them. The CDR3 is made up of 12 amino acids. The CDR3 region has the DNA TGTGCCAGCAGCCCCAGACAAGAGACCCAGTACTTC. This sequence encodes CASSPRQETQYF. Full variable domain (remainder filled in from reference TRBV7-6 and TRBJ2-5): GAGVSQSPRYKVTKRGQDVALRCDPISGHVSLYWYRQALGQGPEFLTYFNYEAQQDKSGLPNDRFSAERPEGSISTLTIQRTEQRDSAMYRCASSPRQETQYFGPGTRLLVL.

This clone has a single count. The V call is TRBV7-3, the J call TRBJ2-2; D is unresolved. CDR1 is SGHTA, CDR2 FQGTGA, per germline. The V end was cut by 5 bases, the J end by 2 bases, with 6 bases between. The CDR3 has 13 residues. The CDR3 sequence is CASSPRNTGELFF. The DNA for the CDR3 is TGTGCCAGCAGCCCCCGAAACACCGGGGAGCTGTTTTTT.

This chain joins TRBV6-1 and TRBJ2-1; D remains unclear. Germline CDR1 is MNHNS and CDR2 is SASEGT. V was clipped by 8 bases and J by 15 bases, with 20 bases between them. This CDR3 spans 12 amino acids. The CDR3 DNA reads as TGTGCCAGCCAAGAAGGGTCAGAGAGCATGTTCTTC. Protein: CASQEGSESMFF.

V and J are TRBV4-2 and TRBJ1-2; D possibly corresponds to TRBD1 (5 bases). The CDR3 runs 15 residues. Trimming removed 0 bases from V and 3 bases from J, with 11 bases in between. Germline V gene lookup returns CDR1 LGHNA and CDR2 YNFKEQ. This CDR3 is CASSQERDGHYGYTF. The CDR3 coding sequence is TGTGCCAGCAGCCAAGAGCGGGACGGACACTATGGCTACACCTTC.

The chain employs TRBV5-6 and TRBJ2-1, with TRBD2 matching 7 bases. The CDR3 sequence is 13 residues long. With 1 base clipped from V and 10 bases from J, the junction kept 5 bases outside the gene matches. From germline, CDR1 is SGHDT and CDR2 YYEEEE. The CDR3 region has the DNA TGTGCCAGCAGCTTGTATGCCGGGGGGGAGCAGTTCTTC. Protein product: CASSLYAGGEQFF.

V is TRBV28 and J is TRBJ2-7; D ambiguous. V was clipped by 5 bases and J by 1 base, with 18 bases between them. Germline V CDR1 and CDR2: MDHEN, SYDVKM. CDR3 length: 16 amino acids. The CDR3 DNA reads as TGTGCCAGCAGTCCATACGGACGGCGCGGATCCTACGAGCAGTACTTC. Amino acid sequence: CASSPYGRRGSYEQYF.

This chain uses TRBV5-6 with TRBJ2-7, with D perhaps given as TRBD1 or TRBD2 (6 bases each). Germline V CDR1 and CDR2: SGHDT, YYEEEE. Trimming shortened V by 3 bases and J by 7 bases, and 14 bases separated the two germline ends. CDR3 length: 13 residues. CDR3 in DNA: TGTGCCAGCAGCTCCCACGGGGGCTGGGAGCAGTACTTC. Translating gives CASSSHGGWEQYF. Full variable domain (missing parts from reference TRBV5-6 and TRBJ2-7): DAGVTQSPTHLIKTRGQQVTLRCSPKSGHDTVSWYQQALGQGPQFIFQYYEEEERQRGNFPDRFSGHQFPNYSSELNVNALLLGDSALYLCASSSHGGWEQYFGPGTRLTVT.

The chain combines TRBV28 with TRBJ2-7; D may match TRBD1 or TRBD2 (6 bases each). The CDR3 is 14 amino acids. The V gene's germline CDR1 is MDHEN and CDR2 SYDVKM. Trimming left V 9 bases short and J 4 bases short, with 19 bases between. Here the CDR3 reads CARLSGAFQYEQYF. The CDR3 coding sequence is TGTGCCAGGCTTTCGGGGGCTTTCCAATACGAGCAGTACTTC.

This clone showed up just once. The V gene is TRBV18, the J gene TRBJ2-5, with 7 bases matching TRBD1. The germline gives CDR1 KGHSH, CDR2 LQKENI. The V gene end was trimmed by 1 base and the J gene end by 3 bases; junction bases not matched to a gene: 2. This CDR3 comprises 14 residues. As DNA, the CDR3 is TGTGCCAGCTCACCACGACAGGGAAAAGAGACCCAGTACTTC. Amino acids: CASSPRQGKETQYF.

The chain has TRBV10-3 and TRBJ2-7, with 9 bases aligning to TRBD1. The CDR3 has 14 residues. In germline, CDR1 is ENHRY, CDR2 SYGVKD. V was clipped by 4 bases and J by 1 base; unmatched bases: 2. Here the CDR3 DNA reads TGTGCCATCAGTGGGGACAGGGATTCCTACGAGCAGTACTTC. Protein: CAISGDRDSYEQYF.

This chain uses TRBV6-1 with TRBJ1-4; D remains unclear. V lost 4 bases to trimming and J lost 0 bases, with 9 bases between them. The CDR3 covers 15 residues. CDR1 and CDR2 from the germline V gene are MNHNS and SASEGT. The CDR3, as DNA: TGTGCCAGCAGTGTTGAAAGAACAACTAATGAAAAACTGTTTTTT. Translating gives CASSVERTTNEKLFF.

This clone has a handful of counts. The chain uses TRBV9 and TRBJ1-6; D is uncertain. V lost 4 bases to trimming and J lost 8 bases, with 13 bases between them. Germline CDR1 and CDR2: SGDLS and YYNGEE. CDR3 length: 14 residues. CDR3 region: CASSSRASDSPLHF. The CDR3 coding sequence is TGTGCCAGCAGCTCCCGGGCCTCGGATTCACCCCTCCACTTT.

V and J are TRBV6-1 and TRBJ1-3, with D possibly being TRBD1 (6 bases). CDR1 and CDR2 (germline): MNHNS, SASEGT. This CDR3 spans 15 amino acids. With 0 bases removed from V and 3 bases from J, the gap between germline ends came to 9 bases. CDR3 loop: CASSEASGHGNTIYF. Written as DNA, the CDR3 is TGTGCCAGCAGTGAAGCGTCGGGACATGGAAACACCATATATTTT.

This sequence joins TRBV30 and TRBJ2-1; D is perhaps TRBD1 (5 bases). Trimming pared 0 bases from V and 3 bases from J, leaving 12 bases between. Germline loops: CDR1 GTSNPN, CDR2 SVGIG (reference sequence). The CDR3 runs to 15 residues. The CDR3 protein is CAWSVGWGGYNEQFF. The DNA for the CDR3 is TGTGCCTGGAGTGTAGGATGGGGCGGCTACAATGAGCAGTTCTTC. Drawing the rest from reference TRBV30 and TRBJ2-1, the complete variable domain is SQTIHQWPATLVQPVGSPLSLECTVEGTSNPNLYWYRQAAGRGLQLLFYSVGIGQISSEVPQNLSASRPQDRQFILSSKKLLLSDSGFYLCAWSVGWGGYNEQFFGPGTRLTVL.

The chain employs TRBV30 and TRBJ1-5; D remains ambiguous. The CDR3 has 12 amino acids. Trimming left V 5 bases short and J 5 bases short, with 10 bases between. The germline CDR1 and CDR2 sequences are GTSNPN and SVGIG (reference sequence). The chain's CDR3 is CAWDPGDQPQHF. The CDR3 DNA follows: TGTGCCTGGGATCCGGGCGATCAGCCCCAGCATTTT.

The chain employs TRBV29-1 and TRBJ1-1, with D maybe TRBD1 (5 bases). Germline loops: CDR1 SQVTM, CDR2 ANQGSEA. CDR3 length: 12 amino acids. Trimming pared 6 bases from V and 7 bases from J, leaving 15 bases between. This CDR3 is CSVKLQGFEAFF. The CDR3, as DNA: TGCAGCGTCAAACTTCAGGGATTTGAAGCTTTCTTT.

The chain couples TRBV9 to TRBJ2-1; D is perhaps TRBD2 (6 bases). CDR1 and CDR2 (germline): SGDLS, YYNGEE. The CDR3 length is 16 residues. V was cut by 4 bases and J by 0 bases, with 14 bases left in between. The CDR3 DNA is TGTGCCAGCAGCCCGCTAGCGAGAAGCTCCTACAATGAGCAGTTCTTC. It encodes CASSPLARSSYNEQFF.

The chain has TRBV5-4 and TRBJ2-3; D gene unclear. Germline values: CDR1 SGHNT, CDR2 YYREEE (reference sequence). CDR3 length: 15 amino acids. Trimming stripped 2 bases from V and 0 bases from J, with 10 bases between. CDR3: CASSFGGPSTDTQYF. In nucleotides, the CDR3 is TGTGCCAGCAGCTTCGGCGGACCTAGCACAGATACGCAGTATTTT.